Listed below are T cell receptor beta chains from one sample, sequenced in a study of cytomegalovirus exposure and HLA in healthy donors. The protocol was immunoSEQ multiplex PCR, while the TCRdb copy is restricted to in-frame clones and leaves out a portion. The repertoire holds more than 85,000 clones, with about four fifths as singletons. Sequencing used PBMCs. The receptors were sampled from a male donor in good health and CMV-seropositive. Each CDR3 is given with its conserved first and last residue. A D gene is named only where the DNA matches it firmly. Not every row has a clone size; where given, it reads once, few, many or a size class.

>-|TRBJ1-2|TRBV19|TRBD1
TGTGCCAGTAGTATCTCTCCCAGGACAGGGGGCAATGGCTACACCTTC
CASSISPRTGGNGYTF
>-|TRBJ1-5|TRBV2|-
TGTGCCAGCAGTGAACTAGACAGGCGGCAGAGCAATCAGCCCCAGCATTTT
CASSELDRRQSNQPQHF
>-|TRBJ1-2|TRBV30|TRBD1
TGTGCCTGTTCCCGGACAGGGAACTATGGCTACACCTTC
CACSRTGNYGYTF
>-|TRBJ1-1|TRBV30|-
TGTGCCTGGACCAGGGGCTTAAACACTGAAGCTTTCTTT
CAWTRGLNTEAFF
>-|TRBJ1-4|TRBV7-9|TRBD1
TGTGCCAGCAGCTTCATACAGGGGGCAATTGAAAAACTGTTTTTT
CASSFIQGAIEKLFF
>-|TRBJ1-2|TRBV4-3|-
TGCGCCAGCAGCCAAGGGACAGTGGAAGCTAACTATGGCTACACCTTC
CASSQGTVEANYGYTF
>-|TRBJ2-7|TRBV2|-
TGTGCCAGCAGTCTCCGTAGCGGTGCACTCTACGAGCAGTACTTC
CASSLRSGALYEQYF
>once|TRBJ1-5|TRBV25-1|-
TGTGCCAGCAGTGAAGGAGGGGCGAGCAATCAGCCCCAGCATTTT
CASSEGGASNQPQHF
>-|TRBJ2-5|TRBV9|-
TGTGCCAGCAGCGTAGCTCCCGGTTCGGAGACCCAGTACTTC
CASSVAPGSETQYF
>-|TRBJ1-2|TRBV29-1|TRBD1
TGCAGCGTGTTACAGGGGGGTGGCTACACCTTC
CSVLQGGGYTF
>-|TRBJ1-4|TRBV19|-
TGTGCCAGTAGTATCTCGGGGGAAAAACTGTTTTTT
CASSISGEKLFF
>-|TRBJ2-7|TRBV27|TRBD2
TGTGCCAGCAGTCCCCGACTAGCGGGAACCTACGAGCAGTACTTC
CASSPRLAGTYEQYF
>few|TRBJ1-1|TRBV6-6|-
TGTGCCAGCACCGACGGGAAGAGACAGGTAGAAGCTTTCTTT
CASTDGKRQVEAFF
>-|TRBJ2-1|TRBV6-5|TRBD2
TGTGCCAGCAGCCCCCCGGGGGGGGTCAATGAGCAGTTCTTC
CASSPPGGVNEQFF
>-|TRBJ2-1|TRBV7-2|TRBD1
TGTGCCAGCAGCATCGCCGGGACAGGGGTAACGGGTGAGCAGTTCTTC
CASSIAGTGVTGEQFF
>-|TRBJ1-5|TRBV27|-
TGTGCCAGCAGTTTATCGAGTTTTAATCAGCCCCAGCATTTT
CASSLSSFNQPQHF
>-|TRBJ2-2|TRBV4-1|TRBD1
TGCGCCAGCAGCCCCACTGGGGGACAGGGAAACACCGGGGAGCTGTTTTTT
CASSPTGGQGNTGELFF
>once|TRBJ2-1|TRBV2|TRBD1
TGTGCCAGCAGTGTGCCGGAGGACAGGGTAACCTACAATGAGCAGTTCTTC
CASSVPEDRVTYNEQFF
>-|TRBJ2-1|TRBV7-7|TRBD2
TGTGCTAGCAGCCGGGGACTAGCGGGGACTGATGAGCAGTTCTTC
CASSRGLAGTDEQFF
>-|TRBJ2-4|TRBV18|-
TGTGCCAGCTCCCGGGGGACGGGAGTAGGGAACATTCAGTACTTC
CASSRGTGVGNIQYF
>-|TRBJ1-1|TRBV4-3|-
TGCGCCAGCAGCCCCCGCGGGGGATCCACTGAAGCTTTCTTT
CASSPRGGSTEAFF
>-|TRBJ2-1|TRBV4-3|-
TGCGCCAGCAGCGCCCGCTGGGCGTCGGATGAGCAGTTCTTC
CASSARWASDEQFF
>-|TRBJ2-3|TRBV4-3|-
TGCGCCAGCAGCTCCTCCTTTACAGATACGCAGTATTTT
CASSSSFTDTQYF
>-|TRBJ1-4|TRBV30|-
TGTGCGGGCCCGAGAAATGAAAAACTGTTTTTT
CAGPRNEKLFF
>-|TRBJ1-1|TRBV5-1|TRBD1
TGCGCCAGCAGCCAGGGGGGTTCGAACACTGAAGCTTTCTTT
CASSQGGSNTEAFF
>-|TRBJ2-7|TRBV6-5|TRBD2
TGTGCCAGCAGTTCCTCCGACCGGGACCCTAGCGGCCAGCAGTACTTC
CASSSSDRDPSGQQYF
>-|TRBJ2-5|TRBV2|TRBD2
TGTGCCAGCAGTGAAGCACTAGCGGGAGAGACCCAGTACTTC
CASSEALAGETQYF
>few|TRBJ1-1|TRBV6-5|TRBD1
TGTGCCAGCGGTGAAGGGGGCCCGAAAACTGAAGCTTTCTTT
CASGEGGPKTEAFF